This TCR beta chain was obtained from a study of T-cell memory formation after mild COVID-19. Study results and caveats: CD4/CD8 balance characterized clones contracting day 15 to 85, and CD4+ skew characterized later expanders. Within pre-infection memory, some responding clones were found, suggesting cross-reactive memory joined. Contracting CD4+ clones were located mainly in CM and EM, and CD8+ clones in EMRA.

The CDR3 is made up of 15 amino acids. Germline V gene data show CDR1 as KGHDR and CDR2 as SFDVKD. The trim removed 6 bases at V and 5 bases at J, leaving 8 bases unmatched. TCRdb independently ran MiXCR on the 5' RACE reads; one entry per CDR3 protein. The sample includes 190,000 or so distinct CDR3 sequences, around 25% of them seen just once. This clonotype came up a few times. The antigen remains undetermined. This sequence joins TRBV24-1 and TRBJ2-2; 7 nucleotides align to TRBD2. This receptor was identified in an adult woman who had mild COVID-19 (a few samples of this study predate the infection). Cell type and time point are not known. Sequenced input: PBMCs or a T cell subset sorted from them (not recorded which). CDR3 coding DNA: TGTGCCACCAGTCCGGTGGGGGGGGTAACCGGGGAGCTGTTTTTT. Its protein is CATSPVGGVTGELFF.